One sample yielded the 7 T cell receptor beta chains listed below, sequenced in a study of OX40 agonist ivuxolimab in advanced cancers. Measured with immunoSEQ multiplex PCR; TCRdb has only the in-frame clones, and not every one. The data contain 85,000 to 90,000 clones, approximately 85% of them singletons. Source: CD4+ or CD8+ T cells sorted from blood, taken in a trial of the OX40 agonist ivuxolimab. These receptors all come from an adult with an advanced solid tumor such as melanoma, head and neck, liver or kidney cancer.

The chain uses TRBV5-6 and TRBJ2-1, with TRBD2 matching over 12 bases. The trim removed 2 bases at V and 9 bases at J, leaving 9 bases unmatched. This CDR3 comprises 16 residues. CDR1 is SGHDT and CDR2 is YYEEEE in the germline V gene. CDR3 protein: CASSFLAGGPNSEQFF. CDR3 DNA sequence: TGTGCCAGCAGCTTTCTAGCGGGAGGGCCTAACAGTGAGCAGTTCTTC.

This sequence joins TRBV9 and TRBJ2-3; D perhaps matches TRBD2 (6 bases). Germline lookup yields CDR1 SGDLS and CDR2 YYNGEE. V lost 0 bases to trimming and J lost 1 base, with 12 bases between them. The CDR3 covers 16 residues. CDR3: CASSVEPSVGTDTQYF. The CDR3 bases are TGTGCCAGCAGCGTAGAACCTAGCGTGGGCACAGATACGCAGTATTTT.

V usage is TRBV19 and J usage is TRBJ2-2, with D unclear. Trimming stripped 6 bases from V and 2 bases from J, with 13 bases between. Germline lookup yields CDR1 LNHDA and CDR2 SQIVND (reference sequence). The CDR3 is 15 amino acids. CDR3 sequence (DNA): TGTGCCAGTAGGTTGGGGTACGAAAACACCGGGGAGCTGTTTTTT. This gives the protein CASRLGYENTGELFF.

The CDR3 protein is CASSEFRGRSGEQYF. In DNA form, the CDR3 reads TGTGCCAGCAGTGAATTTCGCGGGAGGAGTGGCGAGCAGTACTTC. The chain joins TRBV2 to TRBJ2-7; TRBD2 matches 8 bases. The germline gives CDR1 SNHLY, CDR2 FYNNEI. This CDR3 is 15 amino acids long. J lost 6 bases, V lost 2 bases, and 9 bases had no gene match.

This clone has only one observation. The gene calls are TRBV6-5 and TRBJ1-4; 7 nucleotides agree with TRBD1. The CDR3 is 13 residues long. Germline V lookup: CDR1 MNHEY, CDR2 SVGAGI. V was pared by 7 bases and J by 8 bases, with 7 bases of the junction left unmatched. The DNA of the CDR3 is TGTGCCAGCAAGGCACAGGGGCGGGAAAAACTGTTTTTT. This gives the protein CASKAQGREKLFF.

V gene TRBV28 combines with J gene TRBJ1-2; D unresolved. This CDR3 spans 13 amino acids. Germline CDR1 reads MDHEN; CDR2 reads SYDVKM. Trimming shortened V by 6 bases and J by 2 bases, and 10 bases separated the two germline ends. The CDR3 reads CASSPPGNYGYTF. The CDR3 DNA sequence: TGTGCCAGCAGCCCCCCGGGAAACTATGGCTACACCTTC.

Here the CDR3 reads CATSRAGSNTEAFF. In nucleotides, the CDR3 is TGTGCCACCAGCAGAGCTGGGTCGAACACTGAAGCTTTCTTT. The chain carries TRBV15 and TRBJ1-1; D gene unclear. The CDR3 is made up of 14 amino acids. In germline, CDR1 is LNHNV, CDR2 YYDKDF (reference sequence). Trimming stripped 1 base from V and 1 base from J, with 7 bases between.